The rows below give T cell receptor beta chains drawn from one sample of a study of blood T cell repertoires in COVID-19. The protocol was immunoSEQ multiplex PCR, while the TCRdb copy is restricted to in-frame clones and leaves out a portion. In the table there are about 220,000 clones, around 90% of which are singletons. The material sequenced was PBMCs or T cells enriched from blood (not recorded which). The receptors come from a woman younger than 45 who had recovered from COVID-19. Both conserved end residues are part of each CDR3. A D gene is named only where the DNA matches it firmly. Only part of the rows carry a size: once, few, many, or a class if the clone is expanded.

V gene	D gene	J gene	clone size	CDR3 protein	CDR3 DNA
TRBV11-2	.	TRBJ2-1	.	CASSLDGGWDEQFF	TGTGCCAGCAGCTTAGACGGAGGTTGGGATGAGCAGTTCTTC
TRBV6-2/TRBV6-3	.	TRBJ1-5	.	CASSRSWGGNQPQHF	TGTGCCAGCAGCCGTTCGTGGGGGGGCAATCAGCCCCAGCATTTT
TRBV2	.	TRBJ2-2	few	CASSPTDFTGELFF	TGTGCCAGCAGCCCAACTGACTTCACCGGGGAGCTGTTTTTT
TRBV7-9	.	TRBJ1-1	.	CASSLRSGWNTEAFF	TGTGCCAGCAGCTTAAGGTCAGGGTGGAACACTGAAGCTTTCTTT
TRBV23-1	.	TRBJ2-2	.	CASHYLRDNSNTGELFF	TGCGCCAGCCATTACCTCCGGGACAACTCGAACACCGGGGAGCTGTTTTTT
TRBV19	.	TRBJ2-1	.	CASSMRGGNEQFF	TGTGCCAGTAGTATGAGGGGAGGCAATGAGCAGTTCTTC
TRBV5-1	.	TRBJ2-1	.	CASSLAYAHNEQFF	TGCGCCAGCAGCTTGGCCTACGCCCACAATGAGCAGTTCTTC
TRBV20-1	.	TRBJ2-3	.	CSASGSAGVRTDTQYF	TGCAGTGCTAGTGGTAGCGCTGGTGTTCGCACAGATACGCAGTATTTT
TRBV9	.	TRBJ2-3	.	CASSVESRGPSTDTQYF	TGTGCCAGCAGCGTAGAATCCCGCGGCCCTAGCACAGATACGCAGTATTTT
TRBV4-3	TRBD1	TRBJ1-4	.	CASSQTGGDEKLFF	TGCGCCAGCAGCCAGACAGGGGGAGATGAAAAACTGTTTTTT
TRBV5-6	.	TRBJ2-7	.	CASELRGPPYEQYF	TGTGCCAGCGAACTGAGAGGTCCTCCCTACGAGCAGTACTTC
TRBV5-1	TRBD1	TRBJ1-1	.	CASSQYGQGSNTEAFF	TGCGCCAGCAGCCAGTACGGACAGGGCTCGAACACTGAAGCTTTCTTT
TRBV2	TRBD1	TRBJ1-5	.	CASKPGQGVHQPQHF	TGTGCCAGCAAGCCGGGACAGGGGGTGCATCAGCCCCAGCATTTT
TRBV6-6	.	TRBJ2-7	.	CASSHTGEQYF	TGTGCCAGCAGTCACACAGGCGAGCAGTACTTC
TRBV7-9	TRBD1	TRBJ1-2	.	CASETDREGKYGYTF	TGTGCCAGCGAGACGGACAGGGAAGGGAAATATGGCTACACCTTC
TRBV4-3	TRBD2	TRBJ2-7	.	CASSQDWLAAYEQYF	TGCGCCAGCAGCCAAGATTGGCTAGCGGCCTACGAGCAGTACTTC
TRBV7-2	TRBD2	TRBJ2-2	.	CASSLSGGSTGELFF	TGTGCCAGCAGCTTATCGGGGGGGTCCACCGGGGAGCTGTTTTTT
TRBV7-9	TRBD1	TRBJ1-6	.	CASSLGDRERDSPLHF	TGTGCCAGCAGCTTAGGGGACAGGGAACGAGATTCACCCCTCCACTTT
TRBV11-2	.	TRBJ2-7	.	CASSLGRFGRGHEQYF	TGTGCCAGCAGCTTAGGTCGTTTCGGCAGGGGCCACGAGCAGTACTTC
TRBV7-6	.	TRBJ2-3	.	CASSLSQGGQIDTQYF	TGTGCCAGCAGCTTATCGCAGGGGGGTCAGATAGATACGCAGTATTTT
TRBV5-4	.	TRBJ1-1	.	CASSLGRRSTEAFF	TGTGCCAGCAGCTTGGGGAGAAGGAGCACTGAAGCTTTCTTT
TRBV4-2	.	TRBJ2-1	.	CASSQSPGDNEQFF	TGTGCCAGCAGCCAGAGTCCGGGGGACAATGAGCAGTTCTTC
TRBV27	.	TRBJ2-7	.	CASGLNRAGEQYF	TGTGCCAGCGGATTGAACAGGGCGGGCGAGCAGTACTTC
TRBV5-4	TRBD1	TRBJ1-1	.	CASSLGTASDEAFF	TGTGCCAGCAGCTTAGGGACAGCTTCGGATGAAGCTTTCTTT
TRBV5-5	.	TRBJ2-2	.	CASSFFRNTGELFF	TGTGCCAGCAGCTTTTTCCGGAACACCGGGGAGCTGTTTTTT
TRBV7-9	.	TRBJ2-1	.	CASSLTLGEQFF	TGTGCCAGCAGCCTCACCCTCGGTGAGCAGTTCTTC
TRBV9	.	TRBJ1-2	.	CASSVSLSEGLGGYTF	TGTGCCAGCAGCGTATCCCTTTCGGAGGGCCTGGGAGGCTACACCTTC
TRBV7-2	.	TRBJ2-1	.	CASSLSPVDNEQFF	TGTGCCAGCAGCTTATCGCCGGTGGACAATGAGCAGTTCTTC
TRBV11-1	TRBD1	TRBJ1-6	.	CASSPDRAWNSPLHF	TGTGCCAGCAGCCCAGACAGGGCTTGGAATTCACCCCTCCACTTT
TRBV18	.	TRBJ2-3	.	CASSALVTDTQYF	TGTGCCAGCTCAGCGCTTGTCACAGATACGCAGTATTTT
TRBV7-2	TRBD1	TRBJ2-2	.	CASSVSGTANTGELFF	TGTGCCAGCAGCGTCTCCGGGACAGCGAACACCGGGGAGCTGTTTTTT
TRBV29-1	.	TRBJ2-1	.	CSVGRGYGSYNEQFF	TGCAGCGTTGGTCGCGGGTATGGATCCTACAATGAGCAGTTCTTC
TRBV11-2	.	TRBJ1-1	.	CASSLQGTTEAFF	TGTGCCAGCAGCTTACAGGGTACCACTGAAGCTTTCTTT
TRBV7-2	TRBD2	TRBJ2-2	.	CASSLRTSGGSGELFF	TGTGCCAGCAGCTTAAGAACTAGCGGGGGCTCCGGGGAGCTGTTTTTT
TRBV5-1	TRBD1	TRBJ2-7	.	CASSWGDRAVYEQYF	TGCGCCAGCAGCTGGGGGGACAGGGCGGTCTACGAGCAGTACTTC
TRBV7-6	.	TRBJ2-1	.	CASKGWYNEQFF	TGTGCCAGCAAGGGGTGGTACAATGAGCAGTTCTTC
TRBV11-2	.	TRBJ2-7	.	CASSLDLRSLSSLYF	TGTGCCAGCAGCTTAGATCTAAGAAGCCTTTCTTCTCTTTACTTC
TRBV5-1	.	TRBJ2-2	.	CASSLAGGNTGELFF	TGCGCCAGCAGCTTGGCCGGAGGGAACACCGGGGAGCTGTTTTTT
TRBV6-2/TRBV6-3	TRBD1	TRBJ1-2	.	CASSLVGQGTSYTF	TGTGCCAGCAGTTTGGTGGGACAGGGGACGAGCTACACCTTC
TRBV18	TRBD1	TRBJ1-1	.	CASSLGGRNTEAFF	TGTGCCAGCTCATTAGGGGGCCGGAACACTGAAGCTTTCTTT
TRBV5-4	.	TRBJ1-2	.	CASSLVQQGSGYTF	TGTGCCAGCAGCTTGGTTCAACAGGGATCTGGCTACACCTTC
TRBV4-3	.	TRBJ2-7	.	CASSQGRGPYYEQYF	TGCGCCAGCAGCCAAGGGAGGGGGCCCTACTACGAGCAGTACTTC
TRBV7-2	TRBD2	TRBJ2-1	.	CASSRGLAGGPYHEQFF	TGTGCCAGCAGCCGGGGACTAGCGGGGGGGCCATACCATGAGCAGTTCTTC
TRBV11-2	TRBD1	TRBJ1-1	.	CASSSQGAPGTEAFF	TGTGCCAGCAGCTCTCAGGGGGCGCCGGGCACTGAAGCTTTCTTT
TRBV5-1	.	TRBJ2-1	.	CASSFLTTRSNEQFF	TGCGCCAGCAGCTTCCTTACTACTAGGTCCAATGAGCAGTTCTTC
TRBV25-1	TRBD1	TRBJ2-5	.	CASSGQGGETQYF	TGTGCCAGCAGTGGACAGGGTGGAGAGACCCAGTACTTC
TRBV6-1	.	TRBJ1-6	few	CASREGGRGSPLHF	TGTGCCAGCAGAGAAGGAGGGAGGGGTTCACCCCTCCACTTT
TRBV4-1	TRBD1	TRBJ2-7	once	CASSQGTGDYEQYF	TGCGCCAGCAGCCAAGGGACAGGGGACTACGAGCAGTACTTC